This T cell receptor (beta chain) was observed in a study of graft-versus-host responses after intestinal transplantation. About the research overall: Recipients had transplants, and these were multivisceral, liver-intestinal, or isolated intestinal. Recipients were all induced with anti-thymocyte globulin, then given tacrolimus and steroids for around three years.

Only in-frame clones appear in the TCRdb table, and some are missing; sequencing was by immunoSEQ multiplex PCR. There are nearly 100,000 clones in the sample; 80% to 95% occur only once, and about 16% lies in the top ten. This clone is a singleton in its sample. V shed 4 bases and J 0 bases; nucleotides not matched to a gene: 6. Per the germline V gene, CDR1 is SGHRS and CDR2 is YFSETQ. The CDR3 is 15 residues long. The origin of this receptor is a human patient who received an intestinal transplant, so some T cells may come from the graft donor. The chain is built from TRBV5-1 and TRBJ1-2; 7 nucleotides agree with TRBD1. Specimen: PBMCs, collected roughly 68 weeks after intestinal transplant. CDR3 in DNA: TGCGCCAGCAGCCAGGGGACAGCTTCTAACTATGGCTACACCTTC. Translated, it gives CASSQGTASNYGYTF.